These 16 T cell receptor beta chains originate from one sample sequenced in a study of response to subunit inactivated influenza vaccine. TCRdb recomputed calls from the RT-PCR reads with MiXCR, one row per CDR3 protein. The sample holds under 550,000 distinct CDR3 sequences; roughly 8.2% are singletons and the top ten take 10% to 15%. Sequenced material: PBMCs from blood, taken around 2 years after vaccination. These receptors originate from a man aged 50 to 69 who received an inactivated influenza vaccine.

The rearrangement joins TRBV28 to TRBJ2-3; the match to TRBD2 covers 12 bases. The junction had 4 bases not matched to a gene; V was cut back by 3 bases and J by 6 bases. The germline V gene has CDR1 MDHEN and CDR2 SYDVKM. This CDR3 region has 15 residues. The CDR3 DNA reads TGTGCCAGCAGTTTGGGACTAGCGGGCATGGATACGCAGTATTTT. Protein sequence: CASSLGLAGMDTQYF.

The sample holds a few counts of this clonotype. The gene calls are TRBV7-2 and TRBJ2-4, with D perhaps TRBD1 or TRBD2 (5 bases each). V lost 1 base and J lost 6, with 13 bases in between. Per the germline V gene, CDR1 is SGHTA and CDR2 is FQGNSA. The CDR3 runs 15 residues. The chain's CDR3 is CASSLEGTVRNIQYF. The CDR3 DNA sequence: TGTGCCAGCAGCTTAGAAGGGACGGTGAGAAACATTCAGTACTTC.

This clonotype was seen a handful of times. The chain combines TRBV28 with TRBJ1-4; possibly TRBD1 for D (6 bases). CDR1 MDHEN and CDR2 SYDVKM come from the germline V gene. V dropped 6 bases and J dropped 3 bases, with 14 bases sitting between them. The CDR3 covers 15 residues. The CDR3 sequence is CASRRRGVANEKLFF. CDR3 in DNA: TGTGCCAGCAGAAGGAGGGGGGTGGCTAATGAAAAACTGTTTTTT.

This clonotype came up a few times. The chain couples TRBV20-1 to TRBJ2-1; D is possibly TRBD1 or TRBD2 (5 bases each). Germline CDR1 is DFQATT and CDR2 is SNEGSKA (reference sequence). Deletions cut 5 bases from V and 5 bases from J, with 10 bases between. The CDR3 extends over 12 amino acids. This chain's CDR3 is CSAERGNNEQFF. In nucleotides, the CDR3 is TGCAGTGCTGAGAGGGGAAACAATGAGCAGTTCTTC.

The chain has TRBV9 and TRBJ1-2; tentative D call: TRBD1 (6 bases). V lost 0 bases and J lost 4, with 16 bases in between. The CDR3 totals 16 residues. In germline, CDR1 is SGDLS, CDR2 YYNGEE. CDR3 sequence reads: CASSVASSDRFYGYTF. CDR3 bases: TGTGCCAGCAGCGTAGCTTCCTCGGACAGATTCTATGGCTACACCTTC.

In this sample, this clonotype turned up a few times. The V call is TRBV7-8, the J call TRBJ2-7, with 9 bases identical to TRBD1. The CDR3 length is 16 residues. Unmatched junction bases numbered 8, after V lost 3 bases and J lost 2 bases. Germline V gene sequence: CDR1 SGHVS, CDR2 FQNEAQ. The CDR3 region has the DNA TGTGCCAGCAGCTTGGTGACGGGACAGGGAGCCTACGAGCAGTACTTC. Its translation is CASSLVTGQGAYEQYF.

The chain recombines TRBV18 with TRBJ2-2; 11 positions agree with TRBD2. Germline V gives CDR1 KGHSH, CDR2 LQKENI. V shed 3 bases, J shed 5 bases, and the junction held 2 bases outside the gene matches. CDR3 size: 15 residues. CDR3 DNA: TGTGCCAGCTCACCCGCTAGCGGGAGGACCGGGGAGCTGTTTTTT. Protein sequence: CASSPASGRTGELFF.

This clonotype appeared many times. V and J are TRBV4-2 and TRBJ2-7; 7 bases fit TRBD2. This CDR3 spans 17 amino acids. Germline V gene lookup returns CDR1 LGHNA and CDR2 YNFKEQ. V was clipped by 8 bases and J by 1 base; unmatched bases: 17. The DNA for the CDR3 is TGTGCCAGCGCCCCGGGATTGGCTAGCGGATCGTCCTACGAGCAGTACTTC. This codes for CASAPGLASGSSYEQYF.

This clonotype was detected only a few times. The V gene is TRBV12-3 or TRBV12-4, the J gene TRBJ2-1, with 8 bases that match TRBD2. The CDR3 sequence is 16 residues long. V shed 0 bases and J 2 bases; nucleotides not matched to a gene: 3. CDR3 sequence: CASSLALAGPYNEQFF. The CDR3 DNA reads as TGTGCCAGCAGTTTAGCTTTAGCGGGACCCTACAATGAGCAGTTCTTC.

About this clonotype itself: This sequence may be a read error, since a much larger clone differs from it by one base. This chain connects TRBV7-2 to TRBJ1-4, with D unclear. The CDR3 covers 13 residues. Germline CDR1 reads SGHTA; CDR2 reads FQGNSA. The CDR3 DNA is TGTGCCAGCGGCTTAGTGAGTGGTGAAAAACTGTTTTTT. This translates into CASGLVSGEKLFF.

This chain joins TRBV6-2 or TRBV6-3 and TRBJ2-3, with TRBD2 matching over 13 bases. CDR1 and CDR2 from the germline V gene are MNHEY and SVGEGT. CDR3 length equals 21 residues. J was trimmed by 2 bases and V by 2 bases; bases with no gene match: 16. The CDR3 region has the DNA TGTGCCAGCAGTTACCCTCGGACTAGCGGGGGACAACATTCTACCACAGATACGCAGTATTTT. This sequence encodes CASSYPRTSGGQHSTTDTQYF.

The V and J genes are TRBV3-1 and TRBJ1-6, with D uncertain. The CDR3 is 13 residues long. The V end was cut by 1 base, the J end by 9 bases, with 7 bases between. Germline V lookup: CDR1 LGHDT, CDR2 YNNKEL (reference sequence). DNA of the CDR3: TGTGCCAGCAGCCAAGTAATCGGTTCACCCCTCCACTTT. Residues: CASSQVIGSPLHF.

The sample holds a few counts of this clonotype. The chain uses TRBV7-2 and TRBJ1-1, with 8 bases matching TRBD1. There are 15 residues in the CDR3. Germline V gives CDR1 SGHTA, CDR2 FQGNSA. Losses at the gene ends were 5 bases for V and 3 bases for J; bases not matched to a gene: 8. Here the CDR3 DNA reads TGTGCCAGCAGCACCTCGACAGGGGTCGACACTGAAGCTTTCTTT. As protein: CASSTSTGVDTEAFF.

This clonotype was seen only a few times. The chain has TRBV6-2 or TRBV6-3 and TRBJ1-6, with a weak D call TRBD1 (5 bases). V gave up 8 bases and J gave up 9 bases, with 14 bases separating them. Germline lookup yields CDR1 MNHEY and CDR2 SVGEGT. The CDR3 totals 13 residues. The CDR3 sequence: CASRQPGISPLHF. The CDR3 DNA is TGTGCCAGCCGCCAACCAGGGATTTCACCCCTCCACTTT.

This chain uses TRBV10-3 with TRBJ2-1; 11 nucleotides align to TRBD1. Germline assignment: CDR1 ENHRY and CDR2 SYGVKD. The CDR3 covers 15 residues. The trim removed 6 bases at V and 2 bases at J, leaving 3 bases unmatched. The CDR3 bases are TGTGCCATCAGCCAGGGACAGGGGGCCTACAATGAGCAGTTCTTC. Translation: CAISQGQGAYNEQFF.

This clonotype was counted at least ten times. The gene calls are TRBV7-9 and TRBJ2-1; the D gene is possibly TRBD1 (5 bases). V dropped 1 base and J dropped 3 bases, with 10 bases sitting between them. CDR1 and CDR2 (germline): SEHNR, FQNEAQ (reference sequence). This CDR3 is built from 15 residues. The CDR3 loop is CASSLGVRVYNEQFF. CDR3 nucleotide sequence: TGTGCCAGCAGCTTAGGGGTCAGGGTCTACAATGAGCAGTTCTTC.